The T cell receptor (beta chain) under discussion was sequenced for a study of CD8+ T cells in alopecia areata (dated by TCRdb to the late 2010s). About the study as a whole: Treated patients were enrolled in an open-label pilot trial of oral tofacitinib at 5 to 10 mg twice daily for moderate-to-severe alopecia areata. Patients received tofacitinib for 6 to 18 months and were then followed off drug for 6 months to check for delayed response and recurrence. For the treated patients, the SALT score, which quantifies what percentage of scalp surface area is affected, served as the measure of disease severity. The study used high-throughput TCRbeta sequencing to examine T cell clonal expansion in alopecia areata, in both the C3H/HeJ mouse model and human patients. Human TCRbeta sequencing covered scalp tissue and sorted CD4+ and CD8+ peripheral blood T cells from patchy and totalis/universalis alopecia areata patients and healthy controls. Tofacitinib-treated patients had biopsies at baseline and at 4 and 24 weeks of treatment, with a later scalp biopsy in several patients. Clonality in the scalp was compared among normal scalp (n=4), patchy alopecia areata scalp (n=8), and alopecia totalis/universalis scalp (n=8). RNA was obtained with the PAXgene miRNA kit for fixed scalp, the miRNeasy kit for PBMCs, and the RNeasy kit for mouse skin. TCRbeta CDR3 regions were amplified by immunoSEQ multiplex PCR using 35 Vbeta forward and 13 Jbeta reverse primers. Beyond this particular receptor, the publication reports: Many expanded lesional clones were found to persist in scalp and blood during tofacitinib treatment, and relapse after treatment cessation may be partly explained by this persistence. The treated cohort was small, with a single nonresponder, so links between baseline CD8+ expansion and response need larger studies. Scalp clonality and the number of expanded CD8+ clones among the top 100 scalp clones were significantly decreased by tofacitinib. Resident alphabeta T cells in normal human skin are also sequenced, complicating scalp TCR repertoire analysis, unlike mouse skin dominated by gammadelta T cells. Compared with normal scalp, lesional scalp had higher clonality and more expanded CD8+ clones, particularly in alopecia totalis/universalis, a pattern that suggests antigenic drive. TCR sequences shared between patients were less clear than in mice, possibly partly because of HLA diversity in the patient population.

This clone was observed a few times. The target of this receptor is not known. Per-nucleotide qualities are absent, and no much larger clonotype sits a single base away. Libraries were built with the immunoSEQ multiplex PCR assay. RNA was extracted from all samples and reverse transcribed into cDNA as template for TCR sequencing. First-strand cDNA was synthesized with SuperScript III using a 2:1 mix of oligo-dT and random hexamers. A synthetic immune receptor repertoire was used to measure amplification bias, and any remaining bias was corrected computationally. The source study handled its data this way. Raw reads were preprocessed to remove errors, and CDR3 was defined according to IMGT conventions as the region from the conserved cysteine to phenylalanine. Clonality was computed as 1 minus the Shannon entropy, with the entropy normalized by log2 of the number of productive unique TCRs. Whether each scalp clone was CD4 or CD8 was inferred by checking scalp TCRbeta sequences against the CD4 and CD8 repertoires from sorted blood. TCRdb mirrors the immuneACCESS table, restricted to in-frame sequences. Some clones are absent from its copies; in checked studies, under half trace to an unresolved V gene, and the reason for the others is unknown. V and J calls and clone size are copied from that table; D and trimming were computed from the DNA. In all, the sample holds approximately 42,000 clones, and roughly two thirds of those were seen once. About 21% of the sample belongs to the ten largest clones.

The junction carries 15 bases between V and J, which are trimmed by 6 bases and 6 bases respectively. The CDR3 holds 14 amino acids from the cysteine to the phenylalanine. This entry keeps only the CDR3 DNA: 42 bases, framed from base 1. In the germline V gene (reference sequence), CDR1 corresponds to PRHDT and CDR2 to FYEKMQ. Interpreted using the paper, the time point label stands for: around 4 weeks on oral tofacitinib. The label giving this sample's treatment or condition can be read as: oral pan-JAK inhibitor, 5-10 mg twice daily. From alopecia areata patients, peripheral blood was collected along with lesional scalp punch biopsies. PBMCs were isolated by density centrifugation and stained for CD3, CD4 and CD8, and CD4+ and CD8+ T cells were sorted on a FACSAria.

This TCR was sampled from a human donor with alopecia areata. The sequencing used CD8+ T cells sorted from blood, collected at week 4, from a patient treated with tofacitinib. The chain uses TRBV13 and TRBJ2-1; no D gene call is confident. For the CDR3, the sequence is CASRRTENFNEQFF. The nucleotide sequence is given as TGTGCCAGCAGGAGGACGGAGAATTTCAATGAGCAGTTCTTC. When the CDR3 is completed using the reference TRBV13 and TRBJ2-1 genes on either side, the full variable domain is AAGVIQSPRHLIKEKRETATLKCYPIPRHDTVYWYQQGPGQDPQFLISFYEKMQSDKGSIPDRFSAQQFSDYHSELNMSSLELGDSALYFCASRRTENFNEQFFGPGTRLTVL.